The entry below describes one T cell receptor beta chain. Its antigen is not identified. The PCR ran on 60 Vbeta and 13 Jbeta primers. Clones were sequenced by immunoSEQ multiplex PCR, and TCRdb holds only the in-frame ones, with some missing. This table holds 130,000 or so clones, around four fifths found once. The data were obtained in a study of cytomegalovirus exposure and HLA in healthy donors. Points from the study as a whole: Later analysis identified a missense DCLRE1C variant that was linked to TCR beta V- and J-gene trimming. In a later analysis, several top co-occurrence clusters appeared linked to parvovirus B19, influenza, CMV and Epstein-Barr virus.

There are 12 residues in the CDR3. The germline CDR1 and CDR2 sequences are SGHNT and YYREEE (reference sequence). V shed 4 bases and J shed 6 bases, with 11 bases lying between them. The receptor comes from a woman aged 50 to 60 in good health and CMV-seropositive. The V gene is TRBV5-4, the J gene TRBJ2-7, with D possibly being TRBD1 (6 bases). Sequencing was performed on PBMCs. In DNA form, the CDR3 reads TGTGCCAGCAGCCCAGGGGATACCGAGCAGTACTTC. It encodes CASSPGDTEQYF.